Listed here are 7 T cell receptor beta chains from one sample, sequenced in a study of blood T cell repertoires in COVID-19. Profiling relied on immunoSEQ multiplex PCR, and the TCRdb table lists in-frame clones only, not all of them. The sample has 150,000 to 200,000 clones; around 86% are singletons. Sequencing was done on a sample of peripheral blood. These receptor sequences come from a woman aged 70-85 years with COVID-19, enrolled during active disease.

A few counts support this clone. The V call is TRBV18, the J call TRBJ2-1, with TRBD1 identical over 9 bases. V dropped 3 bases and J dropped 10; count of bases not matched to a gene: 13. Germline V gene lookup returns CDR1 KGHSH and CDR2 LQKENI. CDR3 length equals 16 residues. The CDR3 DNA sequence: TGTGCCAGCTCACCTTTAATTAGACAAGGACAGGGGGAGCAGTTCTTC. Translation: CASSPLIRQGQGEQFF. The complete variable domain, with remaining parts taken from reference TRBV18 and TRBJ2-1, reads NAGVMQNPRHLVRRRGQEARLRCSPMKGHSHVYWYRQLPEEGLKFMVYLQKENIIDESGMPKERFSAEFPKEGPSILRIQQVVRGDSAAYFCASSPLIRQGQGEQFFGPGTRLTVL.

The V call is TRBV20-1, the J call TRBJ2-3, with D perhaps matching TRBD2 (5 bases). The germline V gene has CDR1 DFQATT and CDR2 SNEGSKA (reference sequence). V lost 3 bases and J lost 0, with 10 bases in between. The CDR3 length is 14 residues. This CDR3 reads CSASSGSSTDTQYF. The CDR3 coding sequence is TGCAGTGCTAGTTCGGGGTCTAGCACAGATACGCAGTATTTT.

This clone was observed a few times. The CDR3 DNA reads as TGTGCCAGCAGTCGGACAGGGTCCGATCGGAGCAATCAGCCCCAGCATTTT. Its protein is CASSRTGSDRSNQPQHF. The chain links TRBV6-6 to TRBJ1-5; TRBD1 agrees at 8 bases. Per the germline V gene, CDR1 is MNHNY and CDR2 is SVGAGI (reference sequence). There are 17 residues in the CDR3. J gave up 1 base and V 5 bases, and 10 bases lay outside the gene matches.

The chain uses TRBV7-2 and TRBJ2-1; D gene ambiguous. Germline loops: CDR1 SGHTA, CDR2 FQGNSA. The CDR3 sequence is 12 residues long. V dropped 0 bases and J dropped 10 bases, with 7 bases sitting between them. CDR3 loop: CASSLAVGEQFF. The CDR3 nucleotides are TGTGCCAGCAGCTTAGCGGTCGGGGAGCAGTTCTTC.

This clone was observed a handful of times. The chain's CDR3 is CASSVRQGSYETQYF. The CDR3 nucleotides read TGTGCCAGCAGCGTTCGGCAGGGGTCCTATGAGACCCAGTACTTC. The rearrangement links TRBV9 to TRBJ2-5; D perhaps matches TRBD1 (6 bases). The germline V gene has CDR1 SGDLS and CDR2 YYNGEE. The length of the CDR3 is 15 residues. With 2 bases removed from V and 5 bases from J, the gap between germline ends came to 16 bases. Full variable domain (missing parts from reference TRBV9 and TRBJ2-5): DSGVTQTPKHLITATGQRVTLRCSPRSGDLSVYWYQQSLDQGLQFLIQYYNGEERAKGNILERFSAQQFPDLHSELNLSSLELGDSALYFCASSVRQGSYETQYFGPGTRLLVL.

This rearrangement joins TRBV7-9 to TRBJ1-4; D possibly corresponds to TRBD1 (5 bases). The CDR3 is made up of 14 amino acids. V was trimmed by 7 bases and J by 4 bases, leaving 13 bases between them. Germline CDR1 SEHNR, CDR2 FQNEAQ (reference sequence). This CDR3 is CASTPGRGNEKLFF. The CDR3 DNA reads TGTGCCAGCACCCCAGGGCGGGGTAATGAAAAACTGTTTTTT.

This chain links TRBV3-1 (or the pseudogene TRBV3-2) with TRBJ2-7; D might be TRBD1 (5 bases). CDR1 and CDR2 from the germline V gene are LGHDT and YNNKEL (reference sequence). Trimming shortened V by 2 bases and J by 0 bases, and 5 bases separated the two germline ends. The CDR3 is 13 amino acids. The CDR3 sequence is CASSQRGSYEQYF. CDR3 coding DNA: TGTGCCAGCAGCCAAAGGGGCTCCTACGAGCAGTACTTC.